This T cell receptor beta chain derives from a study of cytotoxic CD8 clonotypes in ibrutinib-treated CLL. At the level of the study: After median roughly 68 months, around 15 stayed in remission, about twelve progressed; responses around 24 partial, 2 complete.

This clone was observed many times. TCRdb's table, derived via immunoSEQ multiplex PCR, lists solely in-frame clones and lacks some. The sample shows approximately 60,000 clones, 50% to 70% of them seen only once. Germline V gives CDR1 MNHEY, CDR2 SMNVEV (reference sequence). The CDR3 is 15 residues long. Trimming took off 4 bases at V and 0 bases at J, with 10 bases between the two ends. Sequenced material: PBMCs, taken after 24 months of ibrutinib treatment. The chain has TRBV27 and TRBJ1-3; D is uncertain. The TCR originated in a human donor with chronic lymphocytic leukemia. This CDR3 is CASSSPRGSGNTIYF. CDR3 DNA sequence: TGTGCCAGCAGTTCTCCTCGGGGCTCTGGAAACACCATATATTTT.